The T cell receptor beta chain described here comes from a study of cytomegalovirus exposure and HLA in healthy donors. Study observations and caveats: The classifier reportedly diagnosed cytomegalovirus status with high sensitivity and specificity.

It was with 60 Vbeta and 13 Jbeta primers that the PCR ran. Data came from immunoSEQ multiplex PCR; TCRdb stores just in-frame clones and leaves some out. The repertoire consists of some 98,000 clones, with about 70% occurring once and the leading ten covering about 8%. The V segment lost 3 bases and the J segment 2 bases; nucleotides outside the gene matches: 4. The germline V gene encodes CDR1 MNHEY and CDR2 SVGAGI. This CDR3 is 15 amino acids long. This clone was seen only once. Antigen unknown. J is TRBJ2-1 and V is TRBV6-5; 7 nucleotides align to TRBD1. Specimen: PBMCs. The TCR comes from a human donor in good health. The chain's CDR3 is CASSYDRVAYNEQFF. In DNA, the CDR3 is TGTGCCAGCAGTTATGACAGGGTAGCCTACAATGAGCAGTTCTTC.